What follows are 19 T cell receptor beta chains derived from one specimen sequenced in a study of blood T cell repertoires in COVID-19 (TCRdb year 2020). Libraries were constructed by the immunoSEQ multiplex PCR assay. TCRdb re-hosts the immuneACCESS table, in-frame sequences only. Its copies lack some clones; in the studies checked, an unresolved V gene accounts for under half of them, and the cause for the rest is not known. The sample includes tens of thousands of clones, with about 89% observed a single time. 5.2% of the sample goes to the ten largest clones. Sequencing input: peripheral blood. These receptors were collected from a man aged 55 to 70 with COVID-19, enrolled during active disease.

The rearrangement joins TRBV6-4 to TRBJ1-5; possibly TRBD1 for D (5 bases). Germline V gives CDR1 MRHNA, CDR2 SNTAGT. The CDR3 length is 16 residues. Between the trimmed V and J ends, which lost 2 bases and 1 base, there was a span of 12 bases. The CDR3 sequence is CASSDAAGKSNQPQHF. CDR3 nucleotides: TGTGCCAGCAGTGACGCAGCAGGGAAGAGCAATCAGCCCCAGCATTTT.

DNA of the CDR3: TGCGCCAGCAGTAGGACAGCACAAGAGACCCAGTACTTC. Its translation: CASSRTAQETQYF. The chain joins TRBV5-1 to TRBJ2-5; a weak D match, TRBD1 (6 bases). Looked up from germline, CDR1 is SGHRS and CDR2 is YFSETQ. CDR3 length equals 13 residues. Trimming took 5 bases from V and 2 from J, leaving 10 bases between them.

The V gene is TRBV29-1, the J gene TRBJ2-5; TRBD2 might be the D (6 bases). Trimming left V 5 bases short and J 5 bases short, with 12 bases between. The length of the CDR3 is 12 residues. Germline V lookup: CDR1 SQVTM, CDR2 ANQGSEA. DNA of the CDR3: TGCAGCGTTACAGACAGCGGGGAGACCCAGTACTTC. Protein product: CSVTDSGETQYF.

The chain uses TRBV19 and TRBJ2-1; D may be TRBD2 (6 bases). Trimming took 6 bases from V and 2 from J, leaving 11 bases between them. Germline V gene sequence: CDR1 LNHDA, CDR2 SQIVND (reference sequence). The CDR3 sequence is 14 residues long. The CDR3 loop is CASSLSGTYNEQFF. For the CDR3, the DNA is TGTGCCAGTAGCCTTAGCGGAACCTACAATGAGCAGTTCTTC.

The V call is TRBV6-5, the J call TRBJ2-1; D not resolved. This CDR3 is built from 16 residues. The germline V gene has CDR1 MNHEY and CDR2 SVGAGI. V gave up 0 bases and J gave up 0 bases, with 9 bases separating them. The CDR3 bases are TGTGCCAGCAGTTACTCCCTCAGCGACTCCTACAATGAGCAGTTCTTC. Translation gives CASSYSLSDSYNEQFF.

V is TRBV24-1 and J is TRBJ2-1, with TRBD2 matching 10 bases. The junction had 11 bases not matched to a gene; V was cut back by 10 bases and J by 0 bases. This CDR3 region has 17 residues. Looked up from germline, CDR1 is KGHDR and CDR2 is SFDVKD. Written as DNA, the CDR3 is TGTGCCACTGGGACTGCCGGGACTAGCGACTCCTACAATGAGCAGTTCTTC. This codes for CATGTAGTSDSYNEQFF.

The CDR3 DNA sequence: TGTGCCAGCAGCTTAATCGAGCGTGGAGGAGATACGCAGTATTTT. It specifies CASSLIERGGDTQYF. The rearrangement links TRBV5-4 to TRBJ2-3, with D maybe TRBD2 (5 bases). Germline V CDR1 and CDR2: SGHNT, YYREEE (reference sequence). The CDR3 length is 15 residues. Deletions cut 2 bases from V and 5 bases from J, with 15 bases between.

The chain employs TRBV9 and TRBJ1-1, with 8 nucleotides matching TRBD1. The germline CDR1 and CDR2 sequences are SGDLS and YYNGEE. The CDR3 contains 15 residues. J gave up 0 bases and V 0 bases, and 1 base lay outside the gene matches. In DNA, the CDR3 is TGTGCCAGCAGCGTAGGGGACAGGATGAACACTGAAGCTTTCTTT. Translating it yields CASSVGDRMNTEAFF.

The chain couples TRBV11-3 to TRBJ1-2; 7 bases match TRBD1. Germline CDR1 and CDR2: SGHNT and YENEEA. The CDR3 has 15 residues. The V and J ends lost 6 bases and 8 bases, in that order; junction bases with no gene match: 15. This CDR3 is CASREDREPSEGYTF. The CDR3 region has the DNA TGTGCCAGCAGGGAAGACAGGGAACCGTCGGAAGGCTACACCTTC.

The J gene is TRBJ2-3, the V gene TRBV28; 8 bases fit TRBD2. Germline CDR1 reads MDHEN; CDR2 reads SYDVKM. V lost 6 bases and J lost 3; bases outside the gene matches: 2. CDR3 length: 13 residues. The CDR3 DNA is TGTGCCAGCAGGACGGGAGGGACAGATACGCAGTATTTT. Its protein is CASRTGGTDTQYF. The full variable domain, with the rest looked up from reference TRBV28 and TRBJ2-3, is DVKVTQSSRYLVKRTGEKVFLECVQDMDHENMFWYRQDPGLGLRLIYFSYDVKMKEKGDIPEGYSVSREKKERFSLILESASTNQTSMYLCASRTGGTDTQYFGPGTRLTVL.

The V gene is TRBV7-8, the J gene TRBJ2-3; weak D call: TRBD1 (5 bases). The CDR3 contains 15 residues. The ends were cut back, 1 base at V and 0 bases at J, with 8 bases in the middle. Per the germline V gene, CDR1 is SGHVS and CDR2 is FQNEAQ. CDR3 loop: CASSLVGASTDTQYF. The CDR3 coding sequence is TGTGCCAGCAGCTTAGTAGGGGCGAGCACAGATACGCAGTATTTT.

The count of this clone is one. This chain joins TRBV6-5 and TRBJ2-6, with D unresolved. The CDR3 length is 14 residues. Trimming shortened V by 6 bases and J by 4 bases, and 10 bases separated the two germline ends. Germline CDR1 and CDR2: MNHEY and SVGAGI. The DNA of the CDR3 is TGTGCCAGCAGAATAAACTCAGGGGCCAACGTCCTGACTTTC. Translated: CASRINSGANVLTF.

V usage is TRBV12-5 and J usage is TRBJ1-4; the D is unclear. The germline CDR1 and CDR2 sequences are LGHNT and FRNRAP. The CDR3 runs to 16 residues. V gave up 6 bases and J gave up 7 bases, with 21 bases separating them. This CDR3 is CASGGGSIAAGEKLFF. CDR3 sequence (DNA): TGTGCTAGTGGCGGCGGCTCGATCGCTGCGGGTGAAAAACTGTTTTTT.

The genes are TRBV6-5 and TRBJ1-2; TRBD1 is a possible D gene (5 bases). The CDR3 is 12 residues long. CDR1 and CDR2 from the germline V gene are MNHEY and SVGAGI. Trimming cost V 7 bases and J 3 bases, with 9 bases left between them. The CDR3 region is CASNGDYYGYTF. Here the CDR3 DNA reads TGTGCCAGCAATGGGGACTACTATGGCTACACCTTC.

The V and J genes are TRBV9 and TRBJ1-1; D is undetermined. From germline, CDR1 is SGDLS and CDR2 YYNGEE. CDR3 size: 13 residues. Trimming took off 2 bases at V and 1 base at J, with 6 bases between the two ends. The CDR3 nucleotides are TGTGCCAGCAGCGTTACACAGAACACTGAAGCTTTCTTT. This sequence encodes CASSVTQNTEAFF.

The V gene is TRBV27, the J gene TRBJ2-3; 10 positions match TRBD1. Losses at the gene ends were 6 bases for V and 6 bases for J; bases not matched to a gene: 12. The CDR3 totals 16 residues. The germline gives CDR1 MNHEY, CDR2 SMNVEV (reference sequence). This CDR3 is CASSPSRQGAWDTQYF. The CDR3 DNA sequence: TGTGCCAGCAGCCCCTCCCGACAGGGGGCCTGGGATACGCAGTATTTT.

The chain links TRBV5-1 to TRBJ2-2; possibly TRBD2 for D (5 bases). The CDR3 runs to 16 residues. V shed 1 base and J shed 1 base, with 11 bases lying between them. Germline V gene sequence: CDR1 SGHRS, CDR2 YFSETQ. CDR3 in amino acids: CASSLRLAENTGELFF. In DNA, the CDR3 is TGCGCCAGCAGCTTGAGGCTAGCAGAGAACACCGGGGAGCTGTTTTTT.

V usage is TRBV11-2 and J usage is TRBJ1-5; no reliable D call. Deletions cut 5 bases from V and 0 bases from J, with 5 bases between. The germline V gene has CDR1 SGHAT and CDR2 FQNNGV. The CDR3 sequence is 13 residues long. This CDR3 is CASSQNSNQPQHF. DNA for the CDR3: TGTGCCAGCAGCCAAAATAGCAATCAGCCCCAGCATTTT.

The chain combines TRBV12-1 with TRBJ2-7; the table's D call TRBD2 went unverified against the DNA. TRBV12-1 has pseudogene status. The CDR3 is 15 amino acids. CDR3 DNA sequence: TGTGCCAGCTCCCCCGGGCGGGAGGGCCGCTACGAGCAGTACTTC. It is translated as CASSPGREGRYEQYF.